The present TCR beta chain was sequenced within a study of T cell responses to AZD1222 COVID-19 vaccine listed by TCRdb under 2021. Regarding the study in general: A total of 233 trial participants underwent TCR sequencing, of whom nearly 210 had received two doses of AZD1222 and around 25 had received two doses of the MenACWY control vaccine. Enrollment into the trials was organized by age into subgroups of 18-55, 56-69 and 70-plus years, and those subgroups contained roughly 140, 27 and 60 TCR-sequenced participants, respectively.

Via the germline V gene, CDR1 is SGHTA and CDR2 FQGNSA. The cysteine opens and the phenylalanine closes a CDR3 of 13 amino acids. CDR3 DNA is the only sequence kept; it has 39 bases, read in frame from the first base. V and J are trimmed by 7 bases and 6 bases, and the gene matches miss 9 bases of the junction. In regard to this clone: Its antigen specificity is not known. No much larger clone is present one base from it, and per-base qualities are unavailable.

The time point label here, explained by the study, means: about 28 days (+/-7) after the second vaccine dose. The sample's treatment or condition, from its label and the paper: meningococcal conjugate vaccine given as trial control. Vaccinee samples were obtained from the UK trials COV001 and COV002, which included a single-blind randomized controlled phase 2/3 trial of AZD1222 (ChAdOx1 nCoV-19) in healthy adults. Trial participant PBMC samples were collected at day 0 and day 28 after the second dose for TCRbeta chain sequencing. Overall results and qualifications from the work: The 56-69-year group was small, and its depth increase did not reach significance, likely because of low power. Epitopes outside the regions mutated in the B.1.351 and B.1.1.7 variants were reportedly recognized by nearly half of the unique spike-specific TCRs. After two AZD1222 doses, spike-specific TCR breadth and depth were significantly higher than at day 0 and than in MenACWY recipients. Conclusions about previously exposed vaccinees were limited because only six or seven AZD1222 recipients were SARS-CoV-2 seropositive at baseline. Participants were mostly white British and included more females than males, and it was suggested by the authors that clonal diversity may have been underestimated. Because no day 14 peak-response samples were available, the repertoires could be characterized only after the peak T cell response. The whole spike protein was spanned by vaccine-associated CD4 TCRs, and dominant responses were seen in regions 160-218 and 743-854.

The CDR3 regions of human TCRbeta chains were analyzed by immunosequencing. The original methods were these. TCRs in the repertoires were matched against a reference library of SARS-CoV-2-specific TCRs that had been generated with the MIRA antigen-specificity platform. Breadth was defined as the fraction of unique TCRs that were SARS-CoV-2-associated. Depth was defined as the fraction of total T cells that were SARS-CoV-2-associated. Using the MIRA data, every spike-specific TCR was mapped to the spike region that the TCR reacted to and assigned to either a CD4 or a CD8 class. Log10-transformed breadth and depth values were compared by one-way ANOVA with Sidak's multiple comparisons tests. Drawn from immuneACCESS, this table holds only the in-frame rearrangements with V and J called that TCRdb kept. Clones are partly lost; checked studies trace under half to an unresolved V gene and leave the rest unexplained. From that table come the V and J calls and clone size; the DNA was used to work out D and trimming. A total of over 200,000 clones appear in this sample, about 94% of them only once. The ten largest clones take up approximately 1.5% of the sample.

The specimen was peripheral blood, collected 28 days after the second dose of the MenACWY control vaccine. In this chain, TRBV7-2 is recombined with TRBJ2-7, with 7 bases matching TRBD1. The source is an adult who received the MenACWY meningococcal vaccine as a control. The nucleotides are TGTGCCAGCACCTCAGACAGGGAACGCGAGCAGTACTTC. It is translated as CASTSDREREQYF.